This T cell receptor beta chain appears in the sequencing data of a study of T-cell reconstitution after alpha-beta-depleted transplantation in children. Study-wide results and caveats: The main origin of T-cell counts and diversity one year after transplant was newly produced T cells. There were reportedly several hundred expanded graft clones from which alpha-beta T cells came about two months after transplant.

Unique molecular identifiers were incorporated during preparation of the TCRbeta library. Using its own MiXCR run on the PCR reads, TCRdb lists one record per CDR3 protein. This table has about 590,000 distinct CDR3 sequences, roughly 13% appearing once. As concerns this clonotype: Antigen specificity is unknown.

The material sequenced was PBMCs, mostly from graft donor cells, taken 360 days after TCRalphabeta/CD19-depleted stem cell transplant. This clonotype was sampled from a male patient between 10 and 17 years old who had a stem cell transplant for acute myeloid leukemia, so the T cells may come from the graft donor.

The DNA of the CDR3 is TGCAGCGTCTTGATTCCAGCGGCGGGCTCCTACAATGAGCAGTTCTTC. It specifies CSVLIPAAGSYNEQFF. The V and J genes are TRBV29-1 and TRBJ2-1; D perhaps matches TRBD2 (5 bases). CDR1 is SQVTM and CDR2 is ANQGSEA in the germline V gene. V lost 6 bases, J lost 0 bases, and 18 bases lay in between. This CDR3 region has 16 residues.